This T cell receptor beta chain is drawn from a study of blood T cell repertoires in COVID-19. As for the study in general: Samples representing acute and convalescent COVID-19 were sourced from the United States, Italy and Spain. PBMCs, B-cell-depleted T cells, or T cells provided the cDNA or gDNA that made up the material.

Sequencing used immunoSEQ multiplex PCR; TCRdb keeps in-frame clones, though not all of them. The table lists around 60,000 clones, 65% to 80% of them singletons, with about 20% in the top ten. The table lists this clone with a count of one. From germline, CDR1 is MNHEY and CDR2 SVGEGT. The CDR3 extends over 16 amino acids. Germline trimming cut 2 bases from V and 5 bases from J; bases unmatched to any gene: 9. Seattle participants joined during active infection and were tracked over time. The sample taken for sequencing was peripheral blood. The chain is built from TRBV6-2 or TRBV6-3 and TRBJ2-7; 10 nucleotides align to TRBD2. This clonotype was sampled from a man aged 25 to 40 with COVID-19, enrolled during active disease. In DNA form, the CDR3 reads TGTGCCAGCAGTTACGGGGAGCGGGGGGGCCCACACGAGCAGTACTTC. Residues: CASSYGERGGPHEQYF.